Below are 19 T cell receptor beta chains sequenced from a single sample in a study of CD8 T cells in Susac syndrome. The RNA input was about 0.45 to 1 ug, and it was reverse transcribed with random hexamers. MiXCR, run by TCRdb on the immunoSEQ multiplex PCR reads, gives a single entry per CDR3 protein. In the table there are hundreds of thousands of distinct CDR3 sequences, approximately 95% of which are singletons. Sequenced sample: CD4+ T cells from PBMCs. These receptors came from a human donor with multiple sclerosis.

The V call is TRBV20-1, the J call TRBJ2-5; D gene ambiguous. This CDR3 is 15 amino acids long. Trimming took off 5 bases at V and 2 bases at J, with 18 bases between the two ends. The germline gives CDR1 DFQATT, CDR2 SNEGSKA (reference sequence). The CDR3 spells CSASGSNRAQETQYF. CDR3 coding DNA: TGCAGTGCTTCCGGGTCTAACCGAGCACAAGAGACCCAGTACTTC.

This clonotype was picked up one time. The rearrangement links TRBV7-9 to TRBJ2-5; 8 positions agree with TRBD1. The CDR3 runs 15 residues. Trimming removed 5 bases from V and 5 bases from J; junction bases left unmatched: 10. Looked up from germline, CDR1 is SEHNR and CDR2 is FQNEAQ (reference sequence). The CDR3 DNA follows: TGTGCCAGCAGCCCCGCAGGGGGCGCAGGGGAGACCCAGTACTTC. Its translation: CASSPAGGAGETQYF.

The chain is built from TRBV2 and TRBJ1-4; D unresolved. V was trimmed by 5 bases and J by 8 bases, leaving 12 bases between them. The germline CDR1 and CDR2 sequences are SNHLY and FYNNEI. This CDR3 is built from 13 residues. CDR3 sequence (DNA): TGTGCCAGCAGTCGAAGGGCCGGAGAAAAACTGTTTTTT. Its protein is CASSRRAGEKLFF.

The V and J genes are TRBV7-8 and TRBJ2-3; maybe TRBD2 (6 bases). The V end was cut by 6 bases, the J end by 0 bases, with 13 bases between. There are 15 residues in the CDR3. Germline loops: CDR1 SGHVS, CDR2 FQNEAQ. DNA for the CDR3: TGTGCCAGCAGTTCGCTAGCGACGAGCACAGATACGCAGTATTTT. Protein: CASSSLATSTDTQYF.

This clonotype was seen just once. V and J are TRBV2 and TRBJ2-7; D possibly corresponds to TRBD1 (5 bases). Germline CDR1 is SNHLY and CDR2 is FYNNEI. V was trimmed by 7 bases and J by 0 bases, leaving 13 bases between them. The CDR3 sequence is 14 residues long. The CDR3 reads CASTPHRSSYEQYV. The CDR3, as DNA: TGTGCCAGCACCCCCCACAGGAGCTCCTACGAGCAGTACGTC.

This chain joins TRBV20-1 and TRBJ2-7; D might be TRBD2 (5 bases). The CDR3 is 12 amino acids. CDR1 is DFQATT, CDR2 SNEGSKA, per germline (reference sequence). V was shortened by 3 bases and J by 3 bases, with 9 bases between the two germline ends. The chain's CDR3 is CSASDYHYEQYF. CDR3 in DNA: TGCAGTGCTAGCGACTATCACTACGAGCAGTACTTC.

V is TRBV9 and J is TRBJ1-2; D possibly corresponds to TRBD1 (6 bases). CDR3 length: 13 residues. Trimming pared 2 bases from V and 7 bases from J, leaving 12 bases between. Germline-derived CDR1 and CDR2 are SGDLS and YYNGEE. CDR3 region: CASSVTGIGGYTF. The CDR3 DNA reads TGTGCCAGCAGCGTTACAGGGATTGGTGGCTACACCTTC.

The chain recombines TRBV29-1 with TRBJ1-4; no firm D call. Germline CDR1 SQVTM, CDR2 ANQGSEA. The ends were cut back, 3 bases at V and 4 bases at J, with 12 bases in the middle. The CDR3 contains 14 residues. The CDR3 DNA is TGCAGCGTTGAGACATCTCAGAGTAATGAAAAACTGTTTTTT. It codes for CSVETSQSNEKLFF.

This clonotype showed up just once. At one end, the junction sequence differs from germline, possibly due to a read error. The gene calls are TRBV7-7 and TRBJ2-7, with 10 bases that match TRBD1. The CDR3 loop spans 15 amino acids. Germline V gives CDR1 SSHAT, CDR2 FNYEAQ (reference sequence). CDR3 loop: CASSPPGQGSYEQYF. The DNA of the CDR3 is TGTGCTAGCAGTCCTCCGGGACAGGGGTCCTACGAGCAGTACTTC.

This chain joins TRBV29-1 and TRBJ2-1; the D is unclear. The length of the CDR3 is 17 residues. V was trimmed by 0 bases and J by 0 bases, leaving 15 bases between them. Germline lookup yields CDR1 SQVTM and CDR2 ANQGSEA. The CDR3 DNA is TGCAGCGTTGAAGAAGGCCGGATTTATAGCTCCTACAATGAGCAGTTCTTC. Translation: CSVEEGRIYSSYNEQFF.

The chain recombines TRBV12-5 with TRBJ1-5; maybe TRBD1 (6 bases). The ends were cut back, 1 base at V and 4 bases at J, with 17 bases in the middle. CDR3 size: 17 residues. The germline V gene has CDR1 LGHNT and CDR2 FRNRAP. The CDR3 sequence: CASGLAADRYLNQPQHF. The CDR3 nucleotides read TGTGCTAGTGGTTTGGCCGCTGACAGGTACTTGAATCAGCCCCAGCATTTT.

V gene TRBV20-1 combines with J gene TRBJ2-3; 10 bases agree with TRBD2. The CDR3 runs 17 residues. The germline gives CDR1 DFQATT, CDR2 SNEGSKA (reference sequence). With 5 bases clipped from V and 5 bases from J, the junction kept 16 bases outside the gene matches. CDR3 in amino acids: CSAAPTERGGRRDTQYF. For the CDR3, the DNA is TGCAGTGCTGCCCCGACGGAGCGGGGGGGCCGTAGAGATACGCAGTATTTT.

CDR3 DNA: TGTGCCAGCGATAGCAAGGGGTCGGGACGAAATGAGCAGTTCTTC. The encoded protein is CASDSKGSGRNEQFF. V is TRBV9 and J is TRBJ2-1; D may be TRBD1 or TRBD2 (5 bases each). Germline CDR1 and CDR2: SGDLS and YYNGEE. The CDR3 spans 15 residues. Trimming removed 7 bases from V and 7 bases from J, with 21 bases in between.

The chain joins TRBV30 to TRBJ1-2; the D gene is possibly TRBD1 (6 bases). The CDR3 sequence is 18 residues long. CDR1 GTSNPN and CDR2 SVGIG come from the germline V gene (reference sequence). V lost 0 bases to trimming and J lost 4 bases, with 24 bases between them. CDR3 sequence reads: CAWSVRLLSGEDGYGYTF. CDR3 nucleotides: TGTGCCTGGAGTGTACGCCTCCTTTCAGGGGAAGATGGCTATGGCTACACCTTC.

J is TRBJ2-5 and V is TRBV20-1; a possible D gene is TRBD2 (6 bases). The CDR3 is 12 amino acids. Germline CDR1 and CDR2: DFQATT and SNEGSKA (reference sequence). Deletions cut 5 bases from V and 6 bases from J, with 13 bases between. The CDR3 loop is CSAQGGGKTQYF. The DNA for the CDR3 is TGCAGTGCTCAGGGAGGTGGCAAGACCCAGTACTTC.

This rearrangement joins TRBV20-1 to TRBJ2-7, with 11 bases aligning to TRBD2. Germline V gene data show CDR1 as DFQATT and CDR2 as SNEGSKA (reference sequence). J lost 2 bases, V lost 4 bases, and 7 bases had no gene match. The CDR3 totals 15 residues. The CDR3 DNA reads as TGCAGTGCTATTCGAGGGACTAGCGGCGCCTACGAGCAGTACGTC. Its translation is CSAIRGTSGAYEQYV.

The chain joins TRBV7-8 to TRBJ1-2, with 9 bases identical to TRBD1. Germline V gene lookup returns CDR1 SGHVS and CDR2 FQNEAQ. V lost 1 base and J lost 2; bases outside the gene matches: 5. This CDR3 comprises 16 residues. The CDR3 reads CASSLEGQGRNYGYTF. CDR3 sequence (DNA): TGTGCCAGCAGCTTAGAGGGACAGGGTCGCAACTATGGCTACACCTTC.

The V and J genes are TRBV30 and TRBJ1-1; D is ambiguous. Trimming stripped 1 base from V and 12 bases from J, with 12 bases between. Per the germline V gene, CDR1 is GTSNPN and CDR2 is SVGIG (reference sequence). The CDR3 contains 11 residues. This CDR3 is CAWSAGSGSFF. DNA of the CDR3: TGTGCCTGGAGTGCCGGGTCAGGTTCTTTCTTT. Filled out from reference TRBV30 and TRBJ1-1, the complete variable domain reads SQTIHQWPATLVQPVGSPLSLECTVEGTSNPNLYWYRQAAGRGLQLLFYSVGIGQISSEVPQNLSASRPQDRQFILSSKKLLLSDSGFYLCAWSAGSGSFFGQGTRLTVV.

The CDR3 here is CASSFTGGLSTDTQYF. DNA of the CDR3: TGTGCCAGCAGTTTCACGGGGGGCCTTAGCACAGATACGCAGTATTTT. This chain connects TRBV12-3 or TRBV12-4 to TRBJ2-3; D possibly corresponds to TRBD2 (7 bases). CDR3 size: 16 residues. V was pared by 3 bases and J by 0 bases, with 13 bases between.